This is a list of T cell receptor beta chains from one sample in a study of cytomegalovirus exposure and HLA in healthy donors. The assay was immunoSEQ multiplex PCR, and TCRdb's table has in-frame clones only and misses some. Among about 150,000 clones listed, around 83% were seen once. Input material: PBMCs. These receptors were collected from a woman under 30 in good health and CMV-seronegative. Both conserved end residues are part of each CDR3. D genes are given only for firm matches. Clone size is given for some rows only: seen once, a few or many times, or a class if the clone is expanded.

v_call: TRBV5-1; clone_size: few; d_call: TRBD2; j_call: TRBJ2-3; cdr3_nt: TGCGCCAGCAGCAGTAGCGGGAGCACAGATACGCAGTATTTT; cdr3_aa: CASSSSGSTDTQYF
v_call: TRBV7-9; clone_size: .; d_call: .; j_call: TRBJ1-4; cdr3_nt: TGTTCCAGCAGCACCGGGGGGGAAAAACTGTTTTTT; cdr3_aa: CSSSTGGEKLFF
v_call: TRBV18; clone_size: once; d_call: TRBD1; j_call: TRBJ1-2; cdr3_nt: TGTGCCAGCTCACCGTCCGGGACAGGGTCGGGATGGGGCTACACCTTC; cdr3_aa: CASSPSGTGSGWGYTF
v_call: TRBV10-3; clone_size: .; d_call: TRBD1; j_call: TRBJ2-5; cdr3_nt: TGTGCCATCATGGGACAGGGGAGGGAGACCCAGTACTTC; cdr3_aa: CAIMGQGRETQYF
v_call: TRBV5-1; clone_size: .; d_call: TRBD1; j_call: TRBJ1-1; cdr3_nt: TGCGCCAGCAGCTTGGTAGGGACAGGGGACACTGAAGCTTTCTTT; cdr3_aa: CASSLVGTGDTEAFF
v_call: TRBV7-9; clone_size: .; d_call: TRBD1; j_call: TRBJ1-4; cdr3_nt: TGTTCCAGCAGCTTAAGCGGGGACAGGGGGAGTGAAAAACTGTTTTTT; cdr3_aa: CSSSLSGDRGSEKLFF
v_call: TRBV5-1; clone_size: .; d_call: TRBD1; j_call: TRBJ2-7; cdr3_nt: TGCGCCAGCAGCGCGGGACAGGGGGGTCACGAGCAGTACTTC; cdr3_aa: CASSAGQGGHEQYF
v_call: TRBV2; clone_size: .; d_call: TRBD1; j_call: TRBJ2-5; cdr3_nt: TGTGCCAGCATGCTACAGGGGGCACGGTTAGAGACCCAGTACTTC; cdr3_aa: CASMLQGARLETQYF
v_call: TRBV29-1; clone_size: .; d_call: .; j_call: TRBJ1-1; cdr3_nt: TGCAGCGTTGGGGCCCCAGCTGAAGCTTTCTTT; cdr3_aa: CSVGAPAEAFF
v_call: TRBV19; clone_size: .; d_call: TRBD1; j_call: TRBJ2-7; cdr3_nt: TGTGCCACCGAACGTGGGACAGGGCCCCTATACGAGCAGTACTTC; cdr3_aa: CATERGTGPLYEQYF
v_call: TRBV29-1; clone_size: .; d_call: .; j_call: TRBJ2-2; cdr3_nt: TGCAGCGTTGTGTGGGCAGCGAACACCGGGGAGCTGTTTTTT; cdr3_aa: CSVVWAANTGELFF
v_call: TRBV23-1; clone_size: .; d_call: .; j_call: TRBJ2-2; cdr3_nt: TGCGCCAGCGGGCATCTTGACCCTTCGGAGCTGTTTTTT; cdr3_aa: CASGHLDPSELFF
v_call: TRBV11-1; clone_size: .; d_call: TRBD1; j_call: TRBJ2-5; cdr3_nt: TGTGCCAGCAGCCCCGGACAGGGAGAGACCCAGTACTTC; cdr3_aa: CASSPGQGETQYF
v_call: TRBV6-5; clone_size: .; d_call: .; j_call: TRBJ2-2; cdr3_nt: TGTGCCAGCAGTTATTGGGGGGACACCGGGGAGCTGTTTTTT; cdr3_aa: CASSYWGDTGELFF
v_call: TRBV5-5; clone_size: .; d_call: TRBD1; j_call: TRBJ2-1; cdr3_nt: TGTGCCAGCAGCCGTCCGGGACAGGACAATGAGCAGTTCTTC; cdr3_aa: CASSRPGQDNEQFF
v_call: TRBV23-1; clone_size: .; d_call: .; j_call: TRBJ1-6; cdr3_nt: TGCGCCAGCAGTCGCCCGGGACACCCAACACCCCTCCACTTT; cdr3_aa: CASSRPGHPTPLHF
v_call: TRBV7-6; clone_size: .; d_call: TRBD2; j_call: TRBJ2-5; cdr3_nt: TGTGCCAGCAGCCCCCCGAGCGGGATGAAAGAGACCCAGTACTTC; cdr3_aa: CASSPPSGMKETQYF
v_call: TRBV30; clone_size: .; d_call: .; j_call: TRBJ2-2; cdr3_nt: TGTGCCTGGTACCCAGGGAACACCGGGGAGCTGTTTTTT; cdr3_aa: CAWYPGNTGELFF
v_call: TRBV27; clone_size: .; d_call: TRBD2; j_call: TRBJ2-3; cdr3_nt: TGTGCCAGCAGTTTAGCTAGCGGGGGGCCTGGCACAGATACGCAGTATTTT; cdr3_aa: CASSLASGGPGTDTQYF
v_call: TRBV7-2; clone_size: .; d_call: .; j_call: TRBJ2-7; cdr3_nt: TGTGCCAGCAGCGAGGGGGAGGGCTACGAGCAGTACTTC; cdr3_aa: CASSEGEGYEQYF
v_call: TRBV5-1; clone_size: .; d_call: .; j_call: TRBJ1-2; cdr3_nt: TGCGCCAGCAGCTTACAGGACGGGAGGTCGGGCTACACCTTC; cdr3_aa: CASSLQDGRSGYTF
v_call: TRBV6-1; clone_size: once; d_call: .; j_call: TRBJ1-4; cdr3_nt: TGTGCCAGCAAGCCCTTTCAGGGTGAAAAACTGTTTTTT; cdr3_aa: CASKPFQGEKLFF
v_call: TRBV19; clone_size: .; d_call: .; j_call: TRBJ1-5; cdr3_nt: TGTGCCAGTAGTTGGGGCCAGGGCGGCAATCAGCCCCAGCATTTT; cdr3_aa: CASSWGQGGNQPQHF
v_call: TRBV6-5; clone_size: .; d_call: .; j_call: TRBJ1-2; cdr3_nt: TGTGCCAGCTTAGGCCCGGGCAGGGGACGCGGCTACACCTTC; cdr3_aa: CASLGPGRGRGYTF
v_call: TRBV5-5; clone_size: .; d_call: .; j_call: TRBJ2-5; cdr3_nt: TGTGCCAGCAGCTTCGGCCAGGGGAAAGAGACCCAGTACTTC; cdr3_aa: CASSFGQGKETQYF
v_call: TRBV7-2; clone_size: .; d_call: .; j_call: TRBJ2-3; cdr3_nt: TGTGCCAGCAGCACTAGAAATCCAGATACGCAGTATTTT; cdr3_aa: CASSTRNPDTQYF
v_call: TRBV28; clone_size: .; d_call: .; j_call: TRBJ2-5; cdr3_nt: TGTGCCAGCGGCGGGGACGACAGAGAGACCCAGTACTTC; cdr3_aa: CASGGDDRETQYF
v_call: TRBV7-9; clone_size: .; d_call: TRBD2; j_call: TRBJ2-7; cdr3_nt: TGTGCCAGCAGCAAACTAGCGGACTCCTACGAGCAGTACTTC; cdr3_aa: CASSKLADSYEQYF
v_call: TRBV4-3; clone_size: .; d_call: .; j_call: TRBJ2-2; cdr3_nt: TGCGCCAGCAGCCAAGGGGGGGTGAACGGGGAGCTGTTTTTT; cdr3_aa: CASSQGGVNGELFF
v_call: TRBV6-6; clone_size: .; d_call: .; j_call: TRBJ2-1; cdr3_nt: TGTGCCAGCAGTTACCCTGGCGTGGGCAACAATGAGCAGTTCTTC; cdr3_aa: CASSYPGVGNNEQFF
v_call: TRBV30; clone_size: .; d_call: .; j_call: TRBJ2-3; cdr3_nt: TGTGCCTGCCGGTGGGGGGACCCAATCAAGGATACGCAGTATTTT; cdr3_aa: CACRWGDPIKDTQYF
v_call: TRBV29-1; clone_size: .; d_call: .; j_call: TRBJ1-2; cdr3_nt: TGCAGCCTATGGGGAGCGGATGGCTACACCTTC; cdr3_aa: CSLWGADGYTF
v_call: TRBV30; clone_size: .; d_call: .; j_call: TRBJ2-7; cdr3_nt: TGTGCCCGAGGCGGCAGGGTGGGCGAGCAGTACTTC; cdr3_aa: CARGGRVGEQYF
v_call: TRBV5-5; clone_size: .; d_call: .; j_call: TRBJ1-2; cdr3_nt: TGTGCCAGCAGCTTGGGGGGGCCTCGTAAGGAGTACACCTTC; cdr3_aa: CASSLGGPRKEYTF
v_call: TRBV27; clone_size: .; d_call: TRBD2; j_call: TRBJ2-1; cdr3_nt: TGTGCCACCTGGGGACTAGCGGGAGCCGGGTTCTTC; cdr3_aa: CATWGLAGAGFF
v_call: TRBV29-1; clone_size: once; d_call: .; j_call: TRBJ2-2; cdr3_nt: TGCAGCGTTTTCTGGAGCACCGGGGAGCTGTTTTTT; cdr3_aa: CSVFWSTGELFF
v_call: TRBV10-3; clone_size: .; d_call: TRBD1; j_call: TRBJ1-5; cdr3_nt: TGTGCCGCCCGGGGGGCAGGGGGCGATACTAATCAGCCCCAGCATTTT; cdr3_aa: CAARGAGGDTNQPQHF
v_call: TRBV7-9; clone_size: .; d_call: TRBD1; j_call: TRBJ1-3; cdr3_nt: TGTGCCAGCAGCCCCCGGGACAGGTTACCTGGAAACACCATATATTTT; cdr3_aa: CASSPRDRLPGNTIYF
v_call: TRBV6-1; clone_size: .; d_call: TRBD2; j_call: TRBJ2-7; cdr3_nt: TGTGCCAGCAGTGAAGTAATTCGGGGGGGCCCCTACGAGCAGTACTTC; cdr3_aa: CASSEVIRGGPYEQYF
v_call: TRBV11-2; clone_size: .; d_call: .; j_call: TRBJ2-1; cdr3_nt: TGTGCCAGCAGCTCACGCGGGAAGGCGAGCTCCTACAATGAGCAGTTCTTC; cdr3_aa: CASSSRGKASSYNEQFF